This T cell receptor (beta chain) was found in a study of human T cells and chemical hapten exposure. Turning to the study itself: Across samples, TCR yields varied, mostly owing to small differences in pooled library volumes. Study results and caveats: Sensitization with DPC brought no change to TCRs above 1 in 1000 in frequency.

Time point given: healthy volunteer bleed at 6 weeks. Total RNA came from unfractionated whole blood. This clonotype was observed many times. Its antigen is not known. TCRdb reprocessed the RACE reads with MiXCR, giving one entry per CDR3 protein. The data hold fewer than 50,000 distinct CDR3 sequences, with about 4% observed a single time. Germline assignment: CDR1 SQVTM and CDR2 ANQGSEA. The V and J ends lost 4 bases and 2 bases respectively, with 17 bases between them. CDR3 length: 15 amino acids. This rearrangement joins TRBV29-1 to TRBJ1-2, with no clear D. The source is a human donor in good health. Some clones in this sample may be carry-over from other donors' samples. Source material: whole blood. The CDR3 region is CSVVGGSRENYGYTF. CDR3 nucleotides: TGCAGCGTTGTTGGAGGGAGCCGCGAAAACTATGGCTACACCTTC. The full variable domain, its missing parts supplied by reference TRBV29-1 and TRBJ1-2, is SAVISQKPSRDICQRGTSLTIQCQVDSQVTMMFWYRQQPGQSLTLIATANQGSEATYESGFVIDKFPISRPNLTFSTLTVSNMSPEDSSIYLCSVVGGSRENYGYTFGSGTRLTVV.